The next 21 T cell receptor beta chains were all read from a single sample in a study of shared clonotypes between healthy human individuals. Generated by immunoSEQ multiplex PCR, the TCRdb table keeps only in-frame clones and is missing some. The sample lists 550,000 to 750,000 clones; about 90% were seen once. CD45RO-negative, CCR7-positively selected cells formed the naive CD8 fraction, excluding terminally differentiated effector memory CD45RA+ cells. The sequenced sample was naive CD8+ T cells sorted from blood. These receptors originate from a man in his thirties or forties in good health.

The chain has TRBV7-6 and TRBJ2-7; D unclear. CDR3 length: 13 residues. Looked up from germline, CDR1 is SGHVS and CDR2 is FNYEAQ. Trimming shortened V by 5 bases and J by 1 base, and 9 bases separated the two germline ends. CDR3 sequence reads: CASSPGVSYEQYF. The CDR3 DNA reads TGTGCCAGCAGCCCGGGTGTGTCCTACGAGCAGTACTTC.

The J gene is TRBJ1-1, the V gene TRBV5-1, with D possibly being TRBD1 (5 bases). V lost 3 bases, J lost 1 base, and 10 bases lay in between. The CDR3 consists of 14 residues. Germline V lookup: CDR1 SGHRS, CDR2 YFSETQ. Here the CDR3 DNA reads TGCGCCAGCAGCTCGTCGGGGGGGAACACTGAAGCTTTCTTT. Amino acid sequence: CASSSSGGNTEAFF.

In the case of this clone: Different DNA sequences within this sample yield the same CDR3. The V call is TRBV9, the J call TRBJ1-5, with 8 bases identical to TRBD1. Germline assignment: CDR1 SGDLS and CDR2 YYNGEE. CDR3 length equals 15 residues. V lost 3 bases, J lost 3 bases, and 5 bases stayed unmatched. The CDR3: CASSATGDPNQPQHF. Here the CDR3 DNA reads TGTGCCAGCAGCGCGACAGGGGATCCCAATCAGCCCCAGCATTTT.

The chain carries TRBV7-6 and TRBJ2-1, with unresolved D. The V and J ends lost 5 bases and 4 bases respectively, with 12 bases between them. Per the germline V gene, CDR1 is SGHVS and CDR2 is FNYEAQ. The CDR3 contains 14 residues. Here the CDR3 reads CASSRAAKYNEQFF. The DNA for the CDR3 is TGTGCCAGCAGCCGGGCAGCTAAATACAATGAGCAGTTCTTC.

This rearrangement joins TRBV5-5 to TRBJ2-5, with D perhaps matching TRBD1 (6 bases). Trimming removed 0 bases from V and 5 bases from J, with 14 bases in between. This CDR3 spans 15 amino acids. Germline assignment: CDR1 SGHKS and CDR2 YYEKEE (reference sequence). CDR3 bases: TGTGCCAGCAGCTTGGTTGCCAGGGGTATGGAGACCCAGTACTTC. Amino acid sequence: CASSLVARGMETQYF.

The chain employs TRBV7-9 and TRBJ2-2; unclear D gene. The CDR3 sequence is 13 residues long. With 5 bases removed from V and 5 bases from J, the gap between germline ends came to 9 bases. Per germline, CDR1 SEHNR and CDR2 FQNEAQ (reference sequence). CDR3 in amino acids: CASSPLWTGELFF. The CDR3 nucleotides read TGTGCCAGCAGCCCTCTATGGACCGGGGAGCTGTTTTTT.

The table lists this clone with a count of one. This rearrangement joins TRBV9 to TRBJ1-1; D may be TRBD1 (5 bases). Germline assignment: CDR1 SGDLS and CDR2 YYNGEE. V was trimmed by 4 bases and J by 5 bases, leaving 12 bases between them. This CDR3 contains 13 residues. The CDR3 loop is CASSMGGGTEAFF. DNA of the CDR3: TGTGCCAGCAGCATGGGGGGAGGGACTGAAGCTTTCTTT.

The chain uses TRBV7-6 and TRBJ2-1; a possible D gene is TRBD2 (5 bases). Per germline, CDR1 SGHVS and CDR2 FNYEAQ. This CDR3 has 16 amino acids. V gave up 5 bases and J gave up 5 bases, with 19 bases separating them. The CDR3 DNA reads as TGTGCCAGCAGCATAAAGTTATACGGGAATAACAATGAGCAGTTCTTC. It encodes CASSIKLYGNNNEQFF.

The rearrangement links TRBV2 to TRBJ2-1, with 10 positions matching TRBD2. J gave up 13 bases and V 6 bases, and 6 bases lay outside the gene matches. CDR1 and CDR2 (germline): SNHLY, FYNNEI. CDR3 length: 12 amino acids. The CDR3 loop is CASRGTSEEQFF. CDR3 nucleotides: TGTGCCAGCAGGGGGACTAGCGAGGAACAGTTCTTC.

The genes are TRBV7-6 and TRBJ2-2; D not resolved. Trimming took 5 bases from V and 1 from J, leaving 5 bases between them. This CDR3 spans 13 amino acids. CDR1 is SGHVS, CDR2 FNYEAQ, per germline. The CDR3 nucleotides are TGTGCCAGCAGCCCAGGGAACACCGGGGAGCTGTTTTTT. Encoded protein: CASSPGNTGELFF.

The chain links TRBV6-4 to TRBJ2-7, with TRBD1 identical over 8 bases. Germline CDR1 is MRHNA and CDR2 is SNTAGT. The CDR3 has 16 residues. Trimming took 6 bases from V and 1 from J; bases not matched to a gene: 11. In nucleotides, the CDR3 is TGTGCCAGCAGAATAGGGGGACAGGATGTATCCTACGAGCAGTACTTC. It encodes CASRIGGQDVSYEQYF.

The chain combines TRBV9 with TRBJ2-7; D uncertain. V was shortened by 0 bases and J by 6 bases, with 13 bases between the two germline ends. Looked up from germline, CDR1 is SGDLS and CDR2 is YYNGEE. The CDR3 spans 14 residues. The CDR3 here is CASSVALGTGEQYF. CDR3 bases: TGTGCCAGCAGCGTAGCTCTGGGAACCGGCGAGCAGTACTTC.

DNA for the CDR3: TGTGCCAGCACCGAGGGCCTTAGACAAGAGACCCAGTACTTC. Translation: CASTEGLRQETQYF. The V call is TRBV6-5, the J call TRBJ2-5; D perhaps matches TRBD2 (5 bases). There are 14 residues in the CDR3. Germline-derived CDR1 and CDR2 are MNHEY and SVGAGI. V was clipped by 7 bases and J by 2 bases, with 14 bases between them.

The chain has TRBV29-1 and TRBJ2-5, with 11 bases lining up with TRBD1. The CDR3 totals 14 residues. Germline V gives CDR1 SQVTM, CDR2 ANQGSEA. V was pared by 5 bases and J by 5 bases, with 7 bases of the junction left unmatched. CDR3 nucleotide sequence: TGCAGCGTTACCGGACAGGGGGCTTGGGAGACCCAGTACTTC. As protein: CSVTGQGAWETQYF.

Turning to this clone: Germline and junction disagree at one end, which may indicate a read error. Other nucleotide sequences in the sample specify the same CDR3. V and J are TRBV4-1 and TRBJ2-1, with a weak D call TRBD2 (6 bases). Germline lookup yields CDR1 MGHRA and CDR2 YSYEKL. CDR3 length equals 15 residues. The DNA of the CDR3 is TGCGCCAGCAGTCAAGACGGGAGCTCCTACAATGAGCAGTTCTTC. Translation: CASSQDGSSYNEQFF.

In nucleotides, the CDR3 is TGTGCCAGCAGTGAATTAAAGCAGGGGGCGTCCCCGGCAGGGACCCAGTACTTC. It specifies CASSELKQGASPAGTQYF. The rearrangement uses TRBV25-1 and TRBJ2-5, with 8 bases fitting TRBD1. The CDR3 covers 18 residues. Trimming removed 1 base from V and 7 bases from J; junction bases left unmatched: 17. Germline V lookup: CDR1 MGHDK, CDR2 SYGVNS.

The rearrangement links TRBV7-2 to TRBJ1-5, with unresolved D. The CDR3 length is 13 residues. CDR1 SGHTA and CDR2 FQGNSA come from the germline V gene. Trimming removed 8 bases at V and 2 bases at J, with 10 bases between. The CDR3 protein is CASGMGGNQPQHF. CDR3 bases: TGTGCCAGCGGGATGGGTGGCAATCAGCCCCAGCATTTT. The full variable domain, in which reference TRBV7-2 and TRBJ1-5 provide the parts outside the CDR3, is GAGVSQSPSNKVTEKGKDVELRCDPISGHTALYWYRQSLGQGLEFLIYFQGNSAPDKSGLPSDRFSAERTGGSVSTLTIQRTQQEDSAVYLCASGMGGNQPQHFGDGTRLSIL.

This clone has a handful of counts. The chain carries TRBV5-1 and TRBJ2-7; D is unresolved. Germline lookup yields CDR1 SGHRS and CDR2 YFSETQ. The CDR3 length is 11 residues. Trimming shortened V by 3 bases and J by 8 bases, and 9 bases separated the two germline ends. CDR3 bases: TGCGCCAGCAGCTCGGATCAGAAGCAGTACTTC. As protein: CASSSDQKQYF.

CDR3 protein: CASTIIMEDTEAFF. CDR3 in DNA: TGTGCCAGCACCATTATAATGGAGGACACTGAAGCTTTCTTT. The rearrangement joins TRBV7-9 to TRBJ1-1; D unclear. V lost 7 bases and J 3 bases, leaving 15 bases between the germline ends. Per germline, CDR1 SEHNR and CDR2 FQNEAQ (reference sequence). The CDR3 length is 14 residues.

The chain recombines TRBV4-3 with TRBJ2-3; the D is unclear. Germline lookup yields CDR1 LGHNA and CDR2 YSLEER. Trimming removed 1 base from V and 0 bases from J, with 8 bases in between. The CDR3 is 15 amino acids. The DNA of the CDR3 is TGCGCCAGCAGCCAAGCCCGGGCTAGCACAGATACGCAGTATTTT. This codes for CASSQARASTDTQYF.

The chain combines TRBV7-9 with TRBJ2-5; TRBD2 agrees at 7 bases. CDR1 and CDR2 (germline): SEHNR, FQNEAQ (reference sequence). CDR3 length: 14 residues. Losses at the gene ends were 5 bases for V and 1 base for J; bases not matched to a gene: 4. Here the CDR3 reads CASSNLAVQETQYF. The CDR3 DNA follows: TGTGCCAGCAGCAACCTAGCGGTCCAAGAGACCCAGTACTTC.